This T cell receptor (beta chain) stems from a study of T cell responses to AZD1222 COVID-19 vaccine. TCRdb keeps only in-frame clones here, not all; method: immunoSEQ multiplex PCR. The table lists roughly 50,000 clones, around three quarters of them singletons. Comment on this clone: Its matching antigen is unknown.

Study findings and constraints: Most donors were white British and more were female, and clonal diversity was possibly underestimated.

This CDR3 spans 16 amino acids. Germline loops: CDR1 DFQATT, CDR2 SNEGSKA (reference sequence). J lost 0 bases, V lost 3 bases, and 6 bases had no gene match. J is TRBJ2-2 and V is TRBV20-1; 8 bases align to TRBD1. The sample consisted of peripheral blood, taken on day 0 of AZD1222 vaccination. This receptor was taken from an adult in good health. In DNA, the CDR3 is TGCAGTGCTAGTGACGGGGGACAGGCGAACACCGGGGAGCTGTTTTTT. It specifies CSASDGGQANTGELFF.